This entry is about one T cell receptor (beta chain). TCRdb called the 5' RACE reads again in MiXCR, with one record for every CDR3 protein. Found here are fewer than 900,000 distinct CDR3 sequences, over 15% of them singletons; the top ten hold under 15%. The ends were cut back, 1 base at V and 2 bases at J, with 5 bases in the middle. The CDR3 is made up of 14 amino acids. From germline, CDR1 is SGHDN and CDR2 FVKESK. These data originate in a study of identical twins. These data also formed part of another study, on T cells expressing NK-cell markers. That paper notes: According to the study, TCR beta repertoires originated from sorted CD3+CD56+NKG2C+, CD3+CD56+NKG2C- and CD3+CD56-NKG2C+ T cells.

The TCR comes from a woman in her late teens or twenties in good health. The chain recombines TRBV14 with TRBJ2-2; D gene uncertain. Sequencing was done on a sample of PBMCs. As DNA, the CDR3 is TGTGCCAGCAGCCAAGTCCTCAACACCGGGGAGCTGTTTTTT. Translation: CASSQVLNTGELFF.